This TCR beta chain is from a study of blood T cell repertoires in COVID-19 (dated by TCRdb to 2018 to 2020). General notes on the study: Collaborator samples came from the United States, Italy and Spain and covered acute and convalescent phases of COVID-19. The material from the prospective study consisted of cDNA or gDNA derived from T cells, B-cell-depleted T cells, or PBMCs. Samples were obtained from the ongoing ImmuneRACE study (first 160 participants) and from over a thousand subjects provided by 6 global collaborators. A freely available public database, intended as a resource for researchers studying the immune response to SARS-CoV-2, is where the repertoires were released. Subjects who had been exposed to COVID-19, were actively infected with it, or had recovered from it provided the deeply sampled blood TCRbeta repertoires that made up the dataset. A de-identified subject ID, COVID-19 status, age in years and sex were almost always included in the sample metadata. Where available, HLA class I and class II types were obtained from metadata supplied by the sample provider rather than from assay-based typing. Study-wide conclusions, independent of this receptor: The amount of clinical and demographic metadata varied by source and participant and was provided uncurated.

TCRbeta CDR3 regions were amplified from genomic DNA by means of the immunoSEQ Assay, a bias-controlled multiplex PCR. As for the original processing: Nucleated cell counts per sample were estimated from amplification of reference gene primers within the assay. Sequence reads were collapsed and filtered to measure the absolute abundance of every unique TCRbeta CDR3 rearrangement. For each sample, productive Simpson clonality was calculated as the square root of Simpson's diversity index over productive rearrangements. This is the immuneACCESS table as TCRdb keeps it, with only in-frame sequences that have V and J called. A part of the clones is gone; compared with another copy, unresolved V genes explain less than half, and the rest is unexplained. That table furnishes V, J and clone size, whereas the DNA furnished D and trimming. Here the sample has over 110,000 clones; 81% occur a single time. The ten largest clones represent over 8% of the sample.

To note about this clone: Its antigen is currently not known. Nothing much larger sits one base from this clone, and base qualities are not available.

Trimming removed 0 bases from V and 6 bases from J; the gene matches leave 5 bases unexplained. For CDR1 and CDR2, the germline V gene lists SGDLS and YYNGEE. The CDR3 measures 14 amino acids from cysteine to phenylalanine. Of the read, only the CDR3 DNA is kept; its 42 bases are in frame from base 1. Each collaborating institution followed its own protocols to collect whole blood in K2EDTA tubes. Collaborator samples were shipped for TCRbeta analysis as frozen whole blood, isolated PBMCs, or DNA extracted from either sample type. The TCR sequence derives from a human donor in a cohort sampled during active COVID-19. The chain is encoded by TRBV9 joined to TRBJ2-7, and 8 bases in between align with TRBD1. The sample taken for sequencing was peripheral blood. The sequenced DNA is TGTGCCAGCAGCGTAGTCCCGGACAGGGCCGAGCAGTACTTC. It translates as CASSVVPDRAEQYF.